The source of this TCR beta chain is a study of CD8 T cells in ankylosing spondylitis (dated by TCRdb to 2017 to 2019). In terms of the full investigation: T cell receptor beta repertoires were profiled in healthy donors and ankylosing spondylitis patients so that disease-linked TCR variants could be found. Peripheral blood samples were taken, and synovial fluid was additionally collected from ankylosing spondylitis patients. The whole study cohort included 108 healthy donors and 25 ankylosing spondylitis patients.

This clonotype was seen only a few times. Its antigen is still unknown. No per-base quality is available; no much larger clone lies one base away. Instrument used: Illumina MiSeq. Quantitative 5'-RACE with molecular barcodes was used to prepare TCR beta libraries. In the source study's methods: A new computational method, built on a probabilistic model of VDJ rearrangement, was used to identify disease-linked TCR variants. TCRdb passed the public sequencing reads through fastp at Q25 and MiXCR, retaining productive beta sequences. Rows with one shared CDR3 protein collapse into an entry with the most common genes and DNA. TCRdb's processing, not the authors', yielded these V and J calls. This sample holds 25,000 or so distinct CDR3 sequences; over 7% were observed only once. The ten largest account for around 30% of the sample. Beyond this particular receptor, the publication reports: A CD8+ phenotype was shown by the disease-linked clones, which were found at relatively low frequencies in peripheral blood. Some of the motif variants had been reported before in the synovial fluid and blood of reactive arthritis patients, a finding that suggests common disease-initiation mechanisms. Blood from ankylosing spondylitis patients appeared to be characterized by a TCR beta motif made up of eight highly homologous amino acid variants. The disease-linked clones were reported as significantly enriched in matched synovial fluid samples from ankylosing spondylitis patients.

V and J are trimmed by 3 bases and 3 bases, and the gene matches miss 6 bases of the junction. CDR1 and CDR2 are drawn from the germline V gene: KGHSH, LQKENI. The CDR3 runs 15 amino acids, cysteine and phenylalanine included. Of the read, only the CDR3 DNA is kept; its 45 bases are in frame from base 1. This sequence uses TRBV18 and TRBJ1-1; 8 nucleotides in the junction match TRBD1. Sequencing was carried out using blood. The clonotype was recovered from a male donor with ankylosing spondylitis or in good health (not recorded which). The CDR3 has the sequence CASSPYRGVYTEAFF. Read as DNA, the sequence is TGTGCCAGCTCACCGTACAGGGGGGTCTACACTGAAGCTTTCTTT.